This T cell receptor beta chain emerged from a study of shared clonotypes between healthy human individuals. Naive CD8 cells comprised CD45RO-negative, CCR7-positively selected cells, excluding terminally differentiated effector memory CD45RA+ cells. Method: immunoSEQ multiplex PCR; TCRdb's copy keeps in-frame clones and lacks some. Counted here are hundreds of thousands of clones, over 95% occurring once; the ten biggest clones make up roughly 0.1%. The material sequenced was naive CD8+ T cells sorted from blood. The origin of this receptor is a woman in her 30s in good health.

The CDR3 region has the DNA TGTGCCAGCAGCACAGAGACGGCCTACGAGCAGTACTTC. Translated, it gives CASSTETAYEQYF. V gene TRBV7-9 combines with J gene TRBJ2-7; D is uncertain. Germline V gene data show CDR1 as SEHNR and CDR2 as FQNEAQ (reference sequence). This CDR3 contains 13 residues. V dropped 5 bases and J dropped 2 bases, with 10 bases sitting between them.